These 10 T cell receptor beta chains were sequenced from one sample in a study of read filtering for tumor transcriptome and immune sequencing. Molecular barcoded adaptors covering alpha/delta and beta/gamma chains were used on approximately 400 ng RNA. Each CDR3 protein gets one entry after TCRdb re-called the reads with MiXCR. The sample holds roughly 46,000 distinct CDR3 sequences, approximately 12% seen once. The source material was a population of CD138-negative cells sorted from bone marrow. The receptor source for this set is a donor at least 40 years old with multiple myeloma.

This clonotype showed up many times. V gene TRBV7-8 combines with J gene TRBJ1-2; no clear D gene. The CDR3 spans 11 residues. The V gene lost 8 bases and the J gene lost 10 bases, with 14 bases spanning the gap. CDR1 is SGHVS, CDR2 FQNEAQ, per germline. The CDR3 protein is CASGGIAHYTF. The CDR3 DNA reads TGTGCCAGCGGTGGTATAGCCCACTACACCTTC.

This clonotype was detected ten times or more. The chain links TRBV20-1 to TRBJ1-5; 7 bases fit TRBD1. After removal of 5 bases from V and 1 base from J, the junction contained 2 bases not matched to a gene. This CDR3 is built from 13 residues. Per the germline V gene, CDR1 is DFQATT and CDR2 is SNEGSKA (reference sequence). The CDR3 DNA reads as TGCAGTGCTCAACAGGGGAGCAATCAGCCCCAGCATTTT. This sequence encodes CSAQQGSNQPQHF.

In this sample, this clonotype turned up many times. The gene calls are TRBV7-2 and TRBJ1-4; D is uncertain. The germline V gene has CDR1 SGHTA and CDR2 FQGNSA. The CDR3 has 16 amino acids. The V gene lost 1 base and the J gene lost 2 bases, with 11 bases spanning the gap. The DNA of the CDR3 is TGTGCCAGCAGCTTAGATCGGCCAGCGACTAATGAAAAACTGTTTTTT. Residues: CASSLDRPATNEKLFF.

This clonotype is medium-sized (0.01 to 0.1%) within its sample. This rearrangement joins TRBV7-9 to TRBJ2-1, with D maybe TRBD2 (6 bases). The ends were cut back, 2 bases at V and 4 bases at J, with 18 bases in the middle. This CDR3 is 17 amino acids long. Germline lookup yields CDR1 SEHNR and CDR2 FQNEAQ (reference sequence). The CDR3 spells CASSLFLARELYNEQFF. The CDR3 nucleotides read TGTGCCAGCAGCTTATTTCTAGCGCGAGAACTGTACAATGAGCAGTTCTTC. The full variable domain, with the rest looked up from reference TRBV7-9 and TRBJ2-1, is DTGVSQNPRHKITKRGQNVTFRCDPISEHNRLYWYRQTLGQGPEFLTYFQNEAQLEKSRLLSDRFSAERPKGSFSTLEIQRTEQGDSAMYLCASSLFLARELYNEQFFGPGTRLTVL.

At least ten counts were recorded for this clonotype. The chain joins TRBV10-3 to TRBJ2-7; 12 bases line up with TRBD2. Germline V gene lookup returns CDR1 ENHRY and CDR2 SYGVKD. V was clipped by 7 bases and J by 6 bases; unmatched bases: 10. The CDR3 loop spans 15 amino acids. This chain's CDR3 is CAINLGASGRGEQYF. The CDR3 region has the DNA TGTGCCATCAACCTTGGAGCTAGCGGGAGGGGCGAGCAGTACTTC.

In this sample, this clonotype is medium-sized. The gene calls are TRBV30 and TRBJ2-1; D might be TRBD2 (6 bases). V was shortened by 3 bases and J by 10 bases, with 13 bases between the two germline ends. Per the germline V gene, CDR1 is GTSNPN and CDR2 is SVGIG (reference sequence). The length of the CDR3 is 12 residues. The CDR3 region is CAWRGLRGEQFF. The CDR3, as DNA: TGTGCCTGGAGGGGACTCAGAGGGGAGCAGTTCTTC. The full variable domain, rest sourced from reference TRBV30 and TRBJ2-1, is SQTIHQWPATLVQPVGSPLSLECTVEGTSNPNLYWYRQAAGRGLQLLFYSVGIGQISSEVPQNLSASRPQDRQFILSSKKLLLSDSGFYLCAWRGLRGEQFFGPGTRLTVL.

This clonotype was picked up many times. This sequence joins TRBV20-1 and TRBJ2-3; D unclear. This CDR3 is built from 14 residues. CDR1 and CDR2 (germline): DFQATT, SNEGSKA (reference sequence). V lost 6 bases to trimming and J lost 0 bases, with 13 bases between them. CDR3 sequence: CSALKRGSTDTQYF. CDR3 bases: TGCAGTGCCCTAAAACGAGGAAGCACAGATACGCAGTATTTT.

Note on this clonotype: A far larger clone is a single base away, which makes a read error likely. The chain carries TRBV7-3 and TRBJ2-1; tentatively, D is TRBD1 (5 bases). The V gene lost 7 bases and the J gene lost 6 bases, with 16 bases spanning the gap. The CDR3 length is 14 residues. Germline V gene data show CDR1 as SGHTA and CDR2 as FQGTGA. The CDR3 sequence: CASTEQGILNEQFF. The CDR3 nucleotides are TGTGCCAGCACCGAGCAGGGAATACTCAATGAGCAGTTCTTC.

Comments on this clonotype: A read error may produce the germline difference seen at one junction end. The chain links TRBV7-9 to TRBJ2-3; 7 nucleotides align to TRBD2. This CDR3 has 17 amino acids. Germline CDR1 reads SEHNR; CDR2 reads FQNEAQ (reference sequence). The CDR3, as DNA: TGTGCCAGTAGCTTGATAATGGGGAGGGCTGGACCAGATACGCAGTATTTT. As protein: CASSLIMGRAGPDTQYF.

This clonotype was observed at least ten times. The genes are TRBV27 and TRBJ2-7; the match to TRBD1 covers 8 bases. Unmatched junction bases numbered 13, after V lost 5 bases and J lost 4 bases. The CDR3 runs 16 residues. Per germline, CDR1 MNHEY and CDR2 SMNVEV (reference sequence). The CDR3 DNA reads TGTGCCAGCAGTCCCTCCCCCTCGGGACAGGAGTACGAGCAGTACTTC. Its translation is CASSPSPSGQEYEQYF.